What follows is one T cell receptor (beta chain) and its context. The antigen is not known. Trimming at V came to 10 bases and at J to 7 bases, leaving 10 bases not matched to a gene. CDR3 length equals 13 residues. The germline V gene encodes CDR1 MNHNY and CDR2 SVGAGI (reference sequence). The deep-level immunoSEQ assay was used. PCR replicates performed on unsorted PBMC used approximately 300 ng DNA, 25,000 to 35,000 T cell genomes. Only in-frame clones appear in the TCRdb table, and some are missing; sequencing was by immunoSEQ multiplex PCR. The sample records about half a million clones, 70% to 85% being singletons. The data originate from a study of shared clonotypes between healthy human individuals. Study-wide results and limits: Specimens sampled were limited to blood, with tissue repertoires likely differing. An effect of sequencing depth on clonotype sharing among donors was expected.

The sequence was collected from a woman between 40 and 55 years old in good health. Some clones in this sample may be carry-over from other donors' samples. The sample comprised PBMCs. The chain recombines TRBV6-6 with TRBJ2-5; 9 nucleotides align to TRBD2. CDR3 sequence (DNA): TGTGCCATCAGCTCGGCGCGGGAGGGGACCCAGTACTTC. It is translated as CAISSAREGTQYF.